A selection of T cell receptor beta chains follows, all from one sample in a study of Graves' ophthalmopathy and Graves' hyperthyroidism. MiXCR, applied by TCRdb to the multiplex PCR reads, yields one record per CDR3 protein. The repertoire holds under 400,000 distinct CDR3 sequences, with 17% as singletons. Sequenced sample: peripheral blood. The receptor source for this set is an adult man with Graves' ophthalmopathy. The CDR3 runs from the conserved cysteine through the conserved F or W. The D gene is left open where the match is weak. Expanded clones get a size class; other rows say once, few or many, or leave the size out.

>TRBJ1-5|many|-|TRBV27
CASSLDGRNQPQHF
TGTGCCAGCAGTTTAGATGGGCGCAATCAGCCCCAGCATTTT
>TRBJ2-2|once|-|TRBV6-1
CASRPYTGELFF
TGTGCCAGCAGACCATACACCGGGGAGCTGTTTTTT
>TRBJ2-2|many|TRBD2|TRBV10-3
CAIGTSLRGELFF
TGTGCCATCGGGACTAGTCTGCGCGGGGAGCTGTTTTTT
>TRBJ1-5|many|-|TRBV7-3
CASSLVETVGDQPQHF
TGTGCCAGCAGCTTAGTTGAGACTGTTGGCGATCAGCCCCAGCATTTT
>TRBJ1-2|many|TRBD1|TRBV6-1
CASKIRTGGNYGYTF
TGTGCCAGCAAAATAAGGACAGGGGGCAACTATGGCTACACCTTC
>TRBJ2-7|many|-|TRBV15
CATSRDQAREQYF
TGTGCCACCAGCAGAGATCAGGCACGCGAGCAGTACTTC
>TRBJ1-5|many|-|TRBV2
CASRLGGPEQPQHF
TGTGCCAGCAGGTTGGGGGGACCTGAACAGCCCCAGCATTTT
>TRBJ2-1|many|TRBD2|TRBV12-3/TRBV12-4
CASSLSGGEQFF
TGTGCCAGCAGTTTATCGGGGGGGGAGCAGTTCTTC
>TRBJ1-5|many|TRBD1|TRBV28
CASSSDRGLIRRNQPQHF
TGTGCCAGCAGTTCCGACAGGGGACTTATTAGACGCAATCAGCCCCAGCATTTT
>TRBJ2-5|many|TRBD2|TRBV11-2
CASSLRGGHQETQYF
TGTGCCAGCAGCTTGCGCGGGGGTCACCAAGAGACCCAGTACTTC
>TRBJ2-2|many|-|TRBV5-1
CASSQTGTPNTGELFF
TGCGCCAGCAGCCAAACCGGGACCCCCAACACCGGGGAGCTGTTTTTT
>TRBJ2-7|many|TRBD1|TRBV4-3
CASSQAVTGGEQYF
TGCGCCAGCAGCCAGGCAGTGACAGGGGGCGAGCAGTACTTC
>TRBJ1-1|once|TRBD1|TRBV19
CASRKTGETEALF
TGTGCCAGTAGAAAAACAGGGGAGACTGAAGCTCTCTTT
>TRBJ1-1|many|-|TRBV6-1
CASSEAGLWTEAFF
TGTGCCAGCAGTGAAGCGGGGTTATGGACTGAAGCTTTCTTT
>TRBJ2-5|-|TRBD2|TRBV7-2
CASSLAGGNLETQYF
TGTGCCAGCAGCTTAGCGGGAGGGAACCTGGAGACCCAGTACTTC
>TRBJ1-1|many|-|TRBV29-1
CSGTGGQNTEAFF
TGCAGCGGGACTGGCGGGCAGAACACTGAAGCTTTCTTT
>TRBJ2-2|many|-|TRBV6-5
CASSYSSTTGELFF
TGTGCCAGCAGTTACTCGAGTACCACCGGGGAGCTGTTTTTT
>TRBJ1-5|many|-|TRBV6-1
CASKVMGDNQPQHF
TGTGCCAGCAAGGTGATGGGGGACAATCAGCCCCAGCATTTT
>TRBJ1-1|many|TRBD1|TRBV28
CASTEYGTGGTEAFF
TGTGCCAGCACCGAATACGGGACAGGGGGAACTGAAGCTTTCTTT
>TRBJ2-5|many|-|TRBV10-3
CAISETIQETQYF
TGTGCCATCAGTGAGACCATCCAAGAGACCCAGTACTTC
>TRBJ1-5|many|-|TRBV4-1
CASSQDGSGQPQHF
TGCGCCAGCAGCCAAGATGGTTCGGGCCAGCCCCAGCATTTT
>TRBJ1-5|-|TRBD1|TRBV28
CASRKRGQGALQPQHF
TGTGCCAGCAGAAAGAGGGGGCAGGGGGCTTTACAGCCCCAGCATTTT
>TRBJ2-2|many|TRBD1|TRBV5-1
CASSPDGTAANTGELFF
TGCGCCAGCAGCCCGGACGGGACAGCTGCGAACACCGGGGAGCTGTTTTTT
>TRBJ1-2|few|-|TRBV20-1
CSAGTGTLYGYPF
TGCAGTGCGGGCACCGGGACACTGTATGGCTACCCCTTC
>TRBJ1-1|-|TRBD1|TRBV29-1
CSVEDRRTGGMNTEAFF
TGCAGCGTTGAAGATAGGAGGACAGGCGGTATGAACACTGAAGCTTTCTTT
>TRBJ1-2|-|-|TRBV12-3/TRBV12-4
CASSYSAKPYGYTF
TGTGCCAGCAGTTACTCGGCCAAACCCTATGGCTACACCTTC
>TRBJ2-2|-|-|TRBV30
CARDRGARTGELFF
TGTGCCCGCGATAGAGGGGCCCGCACCGGGGAGCTGTTTTTT
>TRBJ1-5|many|-|TRBV15
CATSAGSNQPQHF
TGTGCCACCTCCGCGGGAAGCAATCAGCCCCAGCATTTT
>TRBJ2-2|many|-|TRBV5-1
CASSFGGSTGELFF
TGCGCCAGCAGCTTCGGGGGCAGCACCGGGGAGCTGTTTTTT
>TRBJ2-2|many|TRBD2|TRBV9
CASSVGTSGGELFF
TGTGCCAGCAGCGTAGGGACTAGCGGCGGGGAGCTGTTTTTT
>TRBJ1-2|once|-|TRBV6-5
CASSYSTGDLFYGYTF
TGTGCCAGCAGTTACTCGACAGGAGATCTTTTTTATGGCTACACCTTC
>TRBJ1-2|many|TRBD1|TRBV5-1
CASSLEGQGGYTF
TGCGCCAGCAGCTTGGAGGGACAGGGGGGCTACACCTTC
>TRBJ2-2|many|-|TRBV9
CASSYPPRDGELFF
TGTGCCAGCAGCTACCCCCCGAGGGACGGGGAGCTGTTTTTT
>TRBJ2-2|few|TRBD1|TRBV5-1
CASSPRQGSPGELFF
TGCGCCAGCAGCCCGAGACAGGGTAGTCCCGGGGAGCTGTTTTTT
>TRBJ2-7|many|-|TRBV3-1
CASSQGRGASYEQYF
TGTGCCAGCAGCCAAGGCCGCGGGGCATCCTACGAGCAGTACTTC
>TRBJ2-7|many|-|TRBV12-3/TRBV12-4
CASSFFLYEQYF
TGTGCCAGCAGTTTCTTTCTCTACGAGCAGTACTTC
>TRBJ2-7|many|-|TRBV7-2
CASSSLAYSSYEQCF
TGTGCCAGCAGCTCGCTAGCGTACAGCTCCTACGAGCAGTGCTTC
>TRBJ1-5|-|TRBD1|TRBV20-1
CSARPGQSNQPQHF
TGCAGTGCCAGGCCGGGACAGAGCAATCAGCCCCAGCATTTT
>TRBJ1-3|many|-|TRBV19
CASSIPGRISGNTIYF
TGTGCCAGTAGTATCCCCGGACGGATCTCTGGAAACACCATATATTTT
>TRBJ2-2|many|-|TRBV30
CAWKQEFNTGELFF
TGTGCCTGGAAACAGGAGTTCAACACCGGGGAGCTGTTTTTT
>TRBJ2-7|many|-|TRBV20-1
CSARGPYEQYF
TGCAGTGCTAGAGGACCCTACGAGCAGTACTTC